What follows are 18 T cell receptor beta chains derived from one specimen sequenced in a study of brain T cells in children with intractable seizures. Assay: immunoSEQ multiplex PCR; the TCRdb copy retains only in-frame clones and omits some. The sample lists some 64,000 clones, approximately 95% occurring once. Here the sequenced sample was peripheral blood, taken at surgery. These receptors came from a boy under three years old with focal cortical dysplasia and intractable seizures.

This chain connects TRBV21-1 to TRBJ2-7; TRBD1 was called by the table and not checked on the DNA. TRBV21-1 is listed as a pseudogene. CDR3 size: 15 residues. The CDR3 DNA follows: TGTGCCAGCAGCAAAGGGACAGGGGGCTCCTACGAGCAGTACTTC. Translation gives CASSKGTGGSYEQYF.

This chain joins TRBV6-6 and TRBJ2-7; 8 nucleotides align to TRBD1. CDR1 and CDR2 (germline): MNHNY, SVGAGI (reference sequence). This CDR3 contains 13 residues. Germline trimming cut 1 base from V and 5 bases from J; bases unmatched to any gene: 1. CDR3 coding DNA: TGTGCCAGCAGTTACTTGACAGGGGACGAGCAGTACTTC. The encoded protein is CASSYLTGDEQYF.

V usage is TRBV6-4 and J usage is TRBJ1-2; D is undetermined. In germline, CDR1 is MRHNA, CDR2 SNTAGT. CDR3 length: 14 amino acids. Trimming removed 3 bases from V and 4 bases from J, with 12 bases in between. The CDR3 loop is CASSEFPEPYGYTF. DNA for the CDR3: TGTGCCAGCAGTGAATTCCCAGAACCCTATGGCTACACCTTC.

This chain links TRBV11-2 with TRBJ2-1; 7 bases are a match to TRBD2. J gave up 5 bases and V 3 bases, and 7 bases lay outside the gene matches. The CDR3 is 15 amino acids. Germline-derived CDR1 and CDR2 are SGHAT and FQNNGV. CDR3 in amino acids: CASSLGGRSNNEQFF. The CDR3 DNA reads TGTGCCAGCAGCTTGGGCGGGAGATCCAACAATGAGCAGTTCTTC.

This clone was detected once. J is TRBJ1-5 and V is TRBV27; 9 bases match TRBD1. Trimming at V came to 5 bases and at J to 11 bases, leaving 16 bases not matched to a gene. Per the germline V gene, CDR1 is MNHEY and CDR2 is SMNVEV (reference sequence). The CDR3 extends over 16 amino acids. CDR3 DNA sequence: TGTGCCAGCAGTCCCCTCGGGACAGGGCTCAGGAGGGCCCAGCATTTT. Translating it yields CASSPLGTGLRRAQHF.

The chain joins TRBV2 to TRBJ2-1, with unresolved D. This CDR3 has 14 residues. Germline CDR1 and CDR2: SNHLY and FYNNEI. Between the trimmed V and J ends, which lost 3 bases and 2 bases, there was a span of 8 bases. In DNA, the CDR3 is TGTGCCAGCAGTGACAGTCGGGCCTACAATGAGCAGTTCTTC. Amino acid sequence: CASSDSRAYNEQFF.

The chain links TRBV11-3 to TRBJ2-5, with TRBD2 identical over 9 bases. V dropped 2 bases and J dropped 5; count of bases not matched to a gene: 12. CDR1 is SGHNT, CDR2 YENEEA, per germline. The CDR3 extends over 17 amino acids. The CDR3 DNA reads TGTGCCAGCAGCTTAAGCACGCTAGCGGGGCTTGGGGAGACCCAGTACTTC. This sequence encodes CASSLSTLAGLGETQYF.

The chain couples TRBV6-2 or TRBV6-3 to TRBJ2-3; 7 bases fit TRBD2. V was pared by 3 bases and J by 6 bases, with 3 bases of the junction left unmatched. Per germline, CDR1 MNHEY and CDR2 SVGEGT. The CDR3 has 13 amino acids. CDR3 residues: CASSYWREDTQYF. CDR3 bases: TGTGCCAGCAGTTATTGGCGGGAGGATACGCAGTATTTT.

The chain joins TRBV7-2 to TRBJ2-6; no definite D call. V lost 1 base and J 1 base, leaving 5 bases between the germline ends. This CDR3 has 15 amino acids. Germline V gene data show CDR1 as SGHTA and CDR2 as FQGNSA. As DNA, the CDR3 is TGTGCCAGCAGCTTAGTCAGATCTGGGGCCAACGTCCTGACTTTC. Translated: CASSLVRSGANVLTF.

The CDR3 DNA reads TGTGCCAGCAGCCCTCGACTAGCGGGAGGAACAACCTACGAGCAGTACTTC. Its protein product is CASSPRLAGGTTYEQYF. The J gene is TRBJ2-7, the V gene TRBV7-9; 13 bases agree with TRBD2. The CDR3 is 17 amino acids. Germline V gene data show CDR1 as SEHNR and CDR2 as FQNEAQ (reference sequence). V lost 5 bases and J lost 2; bases outside the gene matches: 9.

This chain joins TRBV4-2 and TRBJ2-5; 10 bases map to TRBD2. There are 17 residues in the CDR3. J lost 5 bases, V lost 3 bases, and 12 bases had no gene match. Per germline, CDR1 LGHNA and CDR2 YNFKEQ. The CDR3 loop is CASSQAAVAGGLETQYF. The DNA of the CDR3 is TGTGCCAGCAGCCAGGCGGCAGTAGCGGGGGGTCTGGAGACCCAGTACTTC.

V gene TRBV6-2 or TRBV6-3 combines with J gene TRBJ2-7, with D maybe TRBD1 (5 bases). Germline CDR1 is MNHEY and CDR2 is SVGEGT. Trimming shortened V by 4 bases and J by 4 bases, and 11 bases separated the two germline ends. The CDR3 length is 13 residues. CDR3 in DNA: TGTGCCAGCAGTTCCTCAGGGCTATACGAGCAGTACTTC. Its protein is CASSSSGLYEQYF.

The rearrangement uses TRBV9 and TRBJ1-2; D gene ambiguous. CDR3 length: 11 residues. V was trimmed by 3 bases and J by 5 bases, leaving 5 bases between them. CDR1 is SGDLS and CDR2 is YYNGEE in the germline V gene. The CDR3: CASSDLYGYTF. The CDR3 region has the DNA TGTGCCAGCAGCGACCTATATGGCTACACCTTC. Supplemented by reference TRBV9 and TRBJ1-2, the full variable domain reads DSGVTQTPKHLITATGQRVTLRCSPRSGDLSVYWYQQSLDQGLQFLIQYYNGEERAKGNILERFSAQQFPDLHSELNLSSLELGDSALYFCASSDLYGYTFGSGTRLTVV.

This rearrangement joins TRBV7-2 to TRBJ2-3; D is unresolved. Trimming took off 6 bases at V and 3 bases at J, with 4 bases between the two ends. The CDR3 has 11 residues. From germline, CDR1 is SGHTA and CDR2 FQGNSA. This CDR3 is CASRLTDTQYF. CDR3 in DNA: TGTGCCAGCAGGCTTACAGATACGCAGTATTTT.

The chain employs TRBV24-1 and TRBJ1-2; possibly TRBD1 for D (6 bases). The CDR3 covers 14 residues. The V gene's germline CDR1 is KGHDR and CDR2 SFDVKD. V was shortened by 7 bases and J by 4 bases, with 15 bases between the two germline ends. CDR3 sequence (DNA): TGTGCCACCAGCGATAAGGGGGGCGGCTATGGCTACACCTTC. It specifies CATSDKGGGYGYTF.

This clone was seen a single time. This chain links TRBV27 with TRBJ1-4; 8 bases line up with TRBD1. This CDR3 contains 15 residues. The germline gives CDR1 MNHEY, CDR2 SMNVEV (reference sequence). V dropped 5 bases and J dropped 8; count of bases not matched to a gene: 10. CDR3 DNA sequence: TGTGCCAGCAGTCTCCTGACAGGGGCGGAGGAAAAACTGTTTTTT. Translation gives CASSLLTGAEEKLFF.

The chain employs TRBV9 and TRBJ2-7; the match to TRBD2 covers 10 bases. The length of the CDR3 is 14 residues. V trimming: 1 base; J trimming: 4 bases; junction bases outside the gene matches: 2. CDR1 and CDR2 (germline): SGDLS, YYNGEE. The CDR3 reads CASSVWTSGYEQYF. DNA for the CDR3: TGTGCCAGCAGCGTATGGACTAGCGGATACGAGCAGTACTTC.

The rearrangement joins TRBV19 to TRBJ2-7; perhaps TRBD2 as D (6 bases). Trimming left V 5 bases short and J 1 base short, with 12 bases between. The CDR3 contains 14 residues. Germline CDR1 reads LNHDA; CDR2 reads SQIVND (reference sequence). The CDR3 loop is CASSLTSSSYEQYF. CDR3 in DNA: TGTGCCAGTAGTTTAACTAGCTCTTCCTACGAGCAGTACTTC.